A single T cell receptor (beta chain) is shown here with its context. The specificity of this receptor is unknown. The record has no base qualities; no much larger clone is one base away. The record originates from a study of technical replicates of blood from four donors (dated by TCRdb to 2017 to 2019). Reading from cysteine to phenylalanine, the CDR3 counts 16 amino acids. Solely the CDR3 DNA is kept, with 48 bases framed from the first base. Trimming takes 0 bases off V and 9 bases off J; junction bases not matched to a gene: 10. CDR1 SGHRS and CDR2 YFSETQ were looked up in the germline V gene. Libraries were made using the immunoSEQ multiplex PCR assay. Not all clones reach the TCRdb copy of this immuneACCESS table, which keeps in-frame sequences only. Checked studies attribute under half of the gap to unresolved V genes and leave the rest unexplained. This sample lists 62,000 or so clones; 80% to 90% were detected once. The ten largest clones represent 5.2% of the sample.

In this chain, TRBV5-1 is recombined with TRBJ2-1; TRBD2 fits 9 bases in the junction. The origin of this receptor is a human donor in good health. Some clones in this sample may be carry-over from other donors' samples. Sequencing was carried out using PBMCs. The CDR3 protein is CASSLVAGAGRSEQFF. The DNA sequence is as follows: TGCGCCAGCAGCTTGGTAGCGGGGGCCGGTAGGAGTGAGCAGTTCTTC.